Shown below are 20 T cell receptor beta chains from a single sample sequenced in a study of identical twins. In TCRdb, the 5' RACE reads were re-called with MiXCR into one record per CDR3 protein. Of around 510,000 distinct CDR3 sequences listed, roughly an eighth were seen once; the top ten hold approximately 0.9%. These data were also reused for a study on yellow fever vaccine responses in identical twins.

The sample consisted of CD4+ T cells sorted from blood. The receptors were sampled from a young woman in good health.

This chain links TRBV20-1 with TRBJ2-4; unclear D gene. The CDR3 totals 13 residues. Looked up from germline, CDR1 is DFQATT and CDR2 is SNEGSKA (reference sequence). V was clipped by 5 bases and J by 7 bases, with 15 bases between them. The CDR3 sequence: CSAPGWVANIQYF. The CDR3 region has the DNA TGCAGTGCTCCAGGTTGGGTGGCGAACATTCAGTACTTC.

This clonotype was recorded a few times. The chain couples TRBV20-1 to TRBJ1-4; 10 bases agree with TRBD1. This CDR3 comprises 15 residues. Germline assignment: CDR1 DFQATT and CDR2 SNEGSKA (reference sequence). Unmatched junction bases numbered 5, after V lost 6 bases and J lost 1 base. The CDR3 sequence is CSAGRTGGTNEKLFF. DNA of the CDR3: TGCAGTGCAGGAAGGACAGGGGGAACTAATGAAAAACTGTTTTTT.

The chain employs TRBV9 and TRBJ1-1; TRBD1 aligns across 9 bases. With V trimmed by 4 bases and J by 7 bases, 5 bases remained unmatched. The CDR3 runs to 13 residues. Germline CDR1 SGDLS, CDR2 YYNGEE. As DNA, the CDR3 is TGTGCCAGCAGCCCGCGGACAGGGGATGAAGCTTTCTTT. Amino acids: CASSPRTGDEAFF.

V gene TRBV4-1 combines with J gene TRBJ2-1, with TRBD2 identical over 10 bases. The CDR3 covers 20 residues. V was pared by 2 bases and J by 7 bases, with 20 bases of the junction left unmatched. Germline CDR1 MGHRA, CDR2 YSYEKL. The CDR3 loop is CASSQHRLAGALAPSNEQFF. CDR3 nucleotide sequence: TGCGCCAGCAGCCAACATCGGCTAGCGGGGGCCCTCGCTCCATCTAATGAGCAGTTCTTC.

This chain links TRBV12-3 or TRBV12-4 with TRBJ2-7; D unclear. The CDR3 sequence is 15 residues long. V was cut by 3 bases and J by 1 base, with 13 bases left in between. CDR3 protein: CASSLGTTRSYEQYF. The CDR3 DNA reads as TGTGCCAGCAGTTTGGGCACTACGAGATCCTACGAGCAGTACTTC.

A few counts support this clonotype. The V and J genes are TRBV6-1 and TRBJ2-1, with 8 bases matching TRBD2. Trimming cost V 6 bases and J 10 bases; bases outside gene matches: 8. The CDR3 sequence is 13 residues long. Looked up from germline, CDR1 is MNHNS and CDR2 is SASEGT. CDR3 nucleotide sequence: TGTGCCAGCAGCCCAGCGGGAGTTTTAGAGCAGTTCTTC. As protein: CASSPAGVLEQFF.

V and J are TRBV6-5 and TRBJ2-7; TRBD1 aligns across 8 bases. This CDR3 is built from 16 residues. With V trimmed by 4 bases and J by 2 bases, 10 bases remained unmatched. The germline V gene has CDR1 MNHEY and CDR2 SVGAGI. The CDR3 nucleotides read TGTGCCAGCAGTTCTCTACCCGGGACAGGCCCCTACGAGCAGTACTTC. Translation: CASSSLPGTGPYEQYF.

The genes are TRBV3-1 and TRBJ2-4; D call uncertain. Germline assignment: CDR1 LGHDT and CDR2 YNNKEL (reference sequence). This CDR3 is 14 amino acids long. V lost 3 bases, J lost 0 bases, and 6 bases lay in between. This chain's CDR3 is CASSQRLAKNIQYF. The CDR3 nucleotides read TGTGCCAGCAGCCAGAGGCTAGCCAAAAACATTCAGTACTTC.

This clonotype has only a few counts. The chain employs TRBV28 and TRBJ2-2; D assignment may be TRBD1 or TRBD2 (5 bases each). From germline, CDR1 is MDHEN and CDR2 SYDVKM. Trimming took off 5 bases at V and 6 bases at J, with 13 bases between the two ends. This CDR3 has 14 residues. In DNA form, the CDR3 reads TGTGCCAGCAGTGAGGGACCGCAGCCCGGGGAGCTGTTTTTT. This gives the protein CASSEGPQPGELFF.

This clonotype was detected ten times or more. CDR3 bases: TGCGCCAGCAGCTTGGAGCGACACGATGAGCAGTTCTTC. Translation gives CASSLERHDEQFF. The V and J genes are TRBV5-1 and TRBJ2-1; no reliable D call. The CDR3 is 13 amino acids. CDR1 and CDR2 (germline): SGHRS, YFSETQ. V lost 0 bases to trimming and J lost 8 bases, with 9 bases between them.

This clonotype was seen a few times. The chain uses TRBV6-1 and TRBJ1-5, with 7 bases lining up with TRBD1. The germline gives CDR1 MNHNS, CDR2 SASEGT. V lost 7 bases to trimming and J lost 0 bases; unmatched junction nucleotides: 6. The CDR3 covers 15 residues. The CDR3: CASKPTGSSNQPQHF. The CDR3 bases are TGTGCCAGCAAACCGACAGGGTCTAGCAATCAGCCCCAGCATTTT.

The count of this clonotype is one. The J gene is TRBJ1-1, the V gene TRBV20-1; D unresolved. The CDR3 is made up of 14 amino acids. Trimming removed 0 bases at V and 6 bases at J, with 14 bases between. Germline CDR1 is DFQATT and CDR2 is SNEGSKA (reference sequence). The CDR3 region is CSARDSLGGAEAFF. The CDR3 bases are TGCAGTGCTAGAGATTCCCTCGGTGGGGCTGAAGCTTTCTTT.

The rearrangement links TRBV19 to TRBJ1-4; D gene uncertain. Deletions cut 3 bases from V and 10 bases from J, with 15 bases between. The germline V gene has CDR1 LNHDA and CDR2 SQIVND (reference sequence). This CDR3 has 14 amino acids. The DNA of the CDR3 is TGTGCCAGTAGTATCTCGGCAGGCGGCAGAAAACTGTTTTTT. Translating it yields CASSISAGGRKLFF.

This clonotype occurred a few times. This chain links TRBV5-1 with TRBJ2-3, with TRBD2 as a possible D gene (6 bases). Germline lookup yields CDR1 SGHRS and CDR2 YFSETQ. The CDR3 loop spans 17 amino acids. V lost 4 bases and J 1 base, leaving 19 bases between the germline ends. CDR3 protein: CASSAGLVSGRTDTQYF. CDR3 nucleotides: TGCGCCAGCAGCGCCGGGTTAGTAAGCGGGCGCACAGATACGCAGTATTTT.

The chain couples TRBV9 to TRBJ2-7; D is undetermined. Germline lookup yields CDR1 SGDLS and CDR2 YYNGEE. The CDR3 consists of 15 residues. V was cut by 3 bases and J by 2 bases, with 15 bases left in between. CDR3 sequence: CASSAGPARTYEQYF. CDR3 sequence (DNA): TGTGCCAGCAGCGCAGGACCAGCTCGGACCTACGAGCAGTACTTC. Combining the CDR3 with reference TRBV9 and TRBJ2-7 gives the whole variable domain DSGVTQTPKHLITATGQRVTLRCSPRSGDLSVYWYQQSLDQGLQFLIQYYNGEERAKGNILERFSAQQFPDLHSELNLSSLELGDSALYFCASSAGPARTYEQYFGPGTRLTVT.

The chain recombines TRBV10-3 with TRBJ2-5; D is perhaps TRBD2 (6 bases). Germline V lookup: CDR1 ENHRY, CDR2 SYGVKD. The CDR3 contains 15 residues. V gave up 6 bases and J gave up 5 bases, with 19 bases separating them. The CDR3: CAIRGAGRVRETQYF. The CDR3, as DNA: TGTGCCATCAGGGGAGCCGGGAGAGTAAGGGAGACCCAGTACTTC.

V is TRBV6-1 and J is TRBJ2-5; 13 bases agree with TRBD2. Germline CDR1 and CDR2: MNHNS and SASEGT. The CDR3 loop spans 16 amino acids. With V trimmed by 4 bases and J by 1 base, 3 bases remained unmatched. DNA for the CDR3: TGTGCCAGCAGTGCCCGGACTAGCGGGGGCCAAGAGACCCAGTACTTC. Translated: CASSARTSGGQETQYF.

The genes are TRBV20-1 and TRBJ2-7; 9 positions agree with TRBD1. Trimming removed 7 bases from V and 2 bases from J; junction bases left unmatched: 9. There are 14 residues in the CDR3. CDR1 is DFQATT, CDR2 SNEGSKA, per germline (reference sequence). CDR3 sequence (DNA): TGCAGTGGCAGCCAAGGGACAGGGCCCTACGAGCAGTACTTC. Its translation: CSGSQGTGPYEQYF.

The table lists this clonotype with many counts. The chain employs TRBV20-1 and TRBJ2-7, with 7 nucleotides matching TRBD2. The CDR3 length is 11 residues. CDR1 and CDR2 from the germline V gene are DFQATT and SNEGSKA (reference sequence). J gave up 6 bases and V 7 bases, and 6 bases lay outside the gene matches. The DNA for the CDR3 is TGCAGTGTCCCGGGGGGTCTCGAGCAGTACTTC. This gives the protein CSVPGGLEQYF.

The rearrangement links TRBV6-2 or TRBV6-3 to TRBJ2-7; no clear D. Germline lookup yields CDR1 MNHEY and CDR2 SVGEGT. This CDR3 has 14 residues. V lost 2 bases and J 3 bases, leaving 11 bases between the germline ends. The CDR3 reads CASSYASPVYEQYF. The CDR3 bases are TGTGCCAGCAGTTACGCCAGTCCAGTCTACGAGCAGTACTTC.